The clone carrying this T cell receptor beta chain was detected only a few times. The antigen remains unidentified. After constant-region reverse-primer amplification, full-length variable regions underwent semi-nested PCR with Nested Universal Primer A. TCRdb re-derived calls from the 5' RACE reads in MiXCR, one entry per CDR3 protein. The table includes 52,000 or so distinct CDR3 sequences, 20% detected once. Findings and limits, study-wide: In terms of TCR gene usage, tumor memory CD4+ T cells clustered together with blood and lymph node memory CD4+ cells, as well as with lymph node naive CD4+ cells.

Tregs were sorted as CD4+CD25+CD127-/low cells. The clonotype was recovered from a female donor with breast cancer. The sequencing sample was made of tumor-infiltrating Tregs sorted from the breast tumor.

The DNA of the CDR3 is TGTGCCAGCACAGAACAGGGGGCGGTCACCGGGGAGCTGTTTTTT. This translates into CASTEQGAVTGELFF. The rearrangement uses TRBV2 and TRBJ2-2, with 9 positions matching TRBD1. Germline CDR1 reads SNHLY; CDR2 reads FYNNEI. This CDR3 spans 15 amino acids. The junction had 7 bases not matched to a gene; V was cut back by 7 bases and J by 4 bases.